The sample holds one count of the clone carrying this T cell receptor beta chain. The data were produced by immunoSEQ multiplex PCR, yet TCRdb's version contains in-frame clones alone and is incomplete. This sample yields 100,000 or so clones, of which roughly 84% are seen a single time; about 15% belongs to the top ten. This sample was taken from a study of T cell responses to AZD1222 COVID-19 vaccine. The sequenced sample was peripheral blood, obtained on day 0 of AZD1222 vaccination. The TCR sequence derives from an adult in good health.

Here the CDR3 reads CAWAPGTGGFTEAFF. Here the CDR3 DNA reads TGTGCCTGGGCCCCCGGGACAGGGGGGTTCACTGAAGCTTTCTTT. This sequence joins TRBV30 and TRBJ1-1, with 11 positions matching TRBD1. The CDR3 runs 15 residues. Per the germline V gene, CDR1 is GTSNPN and CDR2 is SVGIG (reference sequence). V shed 5 bases and J 4 bases; nucleotides not matched to a gene: 9.